This T cell receptor (beta chain) was recorded in a study of T cell repertoires in ileal Crohn's disease. Across the whole study: At surgery, about 34% of patients smoked, with median disease duration roughly 7.7 years. The study's findings and limits: Mucosal expansions were suggested to be mainly CD8 T cells. Postoperative endoscopy occurred within one year, median approximately 7 months.

Sequenced by immunoSEQ multiplex PCR; TCRdb stores in-frame clones only, minus some. Of around 10,000 clones in the sample, about 80% are singletons; the top ten hold approximately 15%. Time point given: neoterminal ileum biopsy at postoperative endoscopy, about 6 months after surgery. Concerning this clone: Its antigen is as yet unknown.

Input material: ileal tissue. This sequence was found in an adult with Crohn's disease.

The CDR3 is CAITGLNTEAFF. The CDR3 nucleotides are TGTGCCATCACAGGCCTGAACACTGAAGCTTTCTTT. The chain employs TRBV2 and TRBJ1-1, with a possible D match to TRBD1 (5 bases). Germline-derived CDR1 and CDR2 are SNHLY and FYNNEI. With 10 bases removed from V and 0 bases from J, the gap between germline ends came to 9 bases. CDR3 length equals 12 residues.